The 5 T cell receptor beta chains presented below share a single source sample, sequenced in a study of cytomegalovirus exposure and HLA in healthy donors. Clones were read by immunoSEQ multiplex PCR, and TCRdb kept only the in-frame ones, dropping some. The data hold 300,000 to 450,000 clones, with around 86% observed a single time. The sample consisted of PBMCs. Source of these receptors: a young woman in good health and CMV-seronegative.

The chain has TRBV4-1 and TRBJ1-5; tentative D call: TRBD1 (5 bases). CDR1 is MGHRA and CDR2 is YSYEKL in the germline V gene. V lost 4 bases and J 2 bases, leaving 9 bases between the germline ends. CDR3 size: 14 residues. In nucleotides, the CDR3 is TGCGCCAGCAGCCCGGACAATGGCAATCAGCCCCAGCATTTT. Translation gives CASSPDNGNQPQHF.

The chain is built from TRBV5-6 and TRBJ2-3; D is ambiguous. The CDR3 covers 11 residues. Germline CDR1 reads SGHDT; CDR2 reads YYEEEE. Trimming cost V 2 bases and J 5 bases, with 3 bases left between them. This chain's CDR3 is CASSFRDTQYF. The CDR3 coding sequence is TGTGCCAGCAGCTTTAGAGATACGCAGTATTTT.

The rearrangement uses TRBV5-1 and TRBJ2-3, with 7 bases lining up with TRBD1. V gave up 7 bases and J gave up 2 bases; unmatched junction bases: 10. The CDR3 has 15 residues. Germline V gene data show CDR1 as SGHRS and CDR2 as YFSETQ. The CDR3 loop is CASGRQGPYTDTQYF. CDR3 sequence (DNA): TGCGCCAGCGGCCGACAGGGCCCATACACAGATACGCAGTATTTT.

CDR3 coding DNA: TGTGCCAGCAGCGGGAGGGCCTCGGAGACCCAGTACTTC. Its protein product is CASSGRASETQYF. The gene calls are TRBV7-9 and TRBJ2-5; TRBD2 matches at 7 bases. The CDR3 has 13 residues. Trimming removed 5 bases from V and 5 bases from J; junction bases left unmatched: 5. CDR1 is SEHNR, CDR2 FQNEAQ, per germline (reference sequence).

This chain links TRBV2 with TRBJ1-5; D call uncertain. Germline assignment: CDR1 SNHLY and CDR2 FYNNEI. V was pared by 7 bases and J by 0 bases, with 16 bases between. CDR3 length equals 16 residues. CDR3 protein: CASILAPGVSNQPQHF. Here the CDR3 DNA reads TGTGCCAGCATCTTAGCGCCCGGCGTTAGCAATCAGCCCCAGCATTTT. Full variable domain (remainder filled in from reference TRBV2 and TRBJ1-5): EPEVTQTPSHQVTQMGQEVILRCVPISNHLYFYWYRQILGQKVEFLVSFYNNEISEKSEIFDDQFSVERPDGSNFTLKIRSTKLEDSAMYFCASILAPGVSNQPQHFGDGTRLSIL.